The 8 T cell receptor beta chains below were found in one sample sequenced in a study of early T cells in non-severe SARS-CoV-2 infection. TCRdb ran MiXCR on the 5' RACE reads and lists one entry per CDR3 protein. The profile shows 64,000 or so distinct CDR3 sequences, about 12% of them singletons. Sample: whole blood. Receptors originate from an adult who was a healthcare worker with PCR-confirmed SARS-CoV-2 infection or an uninfected control (not recorded which).

This rearrangement joins TRBV30 to TRBJ1-5; 9 bases map to TRBD1. The germline CDR1 and CDR2 sequences are GTSNPN and SVGIG (reference sequence). J lost 5 bases, V lost 5 bases, and 4 bases had no gene match. The CDR3 is 13 residues long. CDR3: CAWGDREDQPQHF. DNA of the CDR3: TGTGCCTGGGGGGACAGGGAGGATCAGCCCCAGCATTTT. Full variable domain (outside the CDR3, taken from reference TRBV30 and TRBJ1-5): SQTIHQWPATLVQPVGSPLSLECTVEGTSNPNLYWYRQAAGRGLQLLFYSVGIGQISSEVPQNLSASRPQDRQFILSSKKLLLSDSGFYLCAWGDREDQPQHFGDGTRLSIL.

This chain joins TRBV12-3 or TRBV12-4 and TRBJ1-3; no reliable D call. V lost 4 bases and J lost 3, with 1 base in between. The CDR3 runs to 11 residues. As DNA, the CDR3 is TGTGCCAGCAGTTATGGAAACACCATATATTTT. This encodes CASSYGNTIYF.

This chain joins TRBV6-2 or TRBV6-3 and TRBJ1-2; TRBD1 matches at 8 bases. Per the germline V gene, CDR1 is MNHEY and CDR2 is SVGEGT. The length of the CDR3 is 13 residues. The V and J ends lost 6 bases and 4 bases, in that order; junction bases with no gene match: 4. The CDR3 here is CASRATGVYGYTF. In nucleotides, the CDR3 is TGTGCCAGCAGAGCGACAGGGGTCTATGGCTACACCTTC.

This clonotype has a count of ten or more. The gene calls are TRBV20-1 and TRBJ2-4, with D possibly TRBD2 on 5 matching bases. Germline V gene lookup returns CDR1 DFQATT and CDR2 SNEGSKA (reference sequence). Trimming cost V 6 bases and J 8 bases, with 11 bases left between them. The CDR3 is made up of 11 amino acids. The CDR3 bases are TGCAGTGCCGCACCCGGGGACATTCAGTACTTC. Translated: CSAAPGDIQYF.

The sample holds a few counts of this clonotype. DNA for the CDR3: TGTGCCAGCAGTCCTGGGACGGACTACAATGAGCAGTTCTTC. It is translated as CASSPGTDYNEQFF. V and J are TRBV6-5 and TRBJ2-1, with D possibly being TRBD1 or TRBD2 (5 bases each). The CDR3 sequence is 14 residues long. Germline V gene data show CDR1 as MNHEY and CDR2 as SVGAGI. Trimming left V 5 bases short and J 3 bases short, with 11 bases between.

This clonotype has a handful of counts. The genes are TRBV7-2 and TRBJ2-3; D remains unclear. The V gene lost 4 bases and the J gene lost 4 bases, with 3 bases spanning the gap. The CDR3 sequence is 11 residues long. Germline V lookup: CDR1 SGHTA, CDR2 FQGNSA. CDR3 region: CASSWADTQYF. The CDR3 nucleotides are TGTGCCAGCAGCTGGGCAGATACGCAGTATTTT.

This clonotype has just one count. The genes are TRBV5-1 and TRBJ2-7; no clear D. V lost 2 bases and J lost 2, with 8 bases in between. Germline V lookup: CDR1 SGHRS, CDR2 YFSETQ. This CDR3 has 13 amino acids. CDR3 region: CASSLAQAYEQYF. The CDR3 DNA sequence: TGCGCCAGCAGCTTAGCCCAGGCCTACGAGCAGTACTTC. The full variable domain, completed using reference TRBV5-1 and TRBJ2-7, is KAGVTQTPRYLIKTRGQQVTLSCSPISGHRSVSWYQQTPGQGLQFLFEYFSETQRNKGNFPGRFSGRQFSNSRSEMNVSTLELGDSALYLCASSLAQAYEQYFGPGTRLTVT.

This clonotype was detected only a few times. The rearrangement links TRBV12-3 or TRBV12-4 to TRBJ2-7, with a weak D call TRBD2 (5 bases). Trimming shortened V by 6 bases and J by 3 bases, and 9 bases separated the two germline ends. The CDR3 is made up of 12 amino acids. This chain's CDR3 is CASSRRGYEQYF. The CDR3 coding sequence is TGTGCCAGCAGCCGCCGGGGCTACGAGCAGTACTTC.